These T cell receptor beta chains were read from a single sample in a study of blood T cell repertoires in COVID-19. The repertoire was sequenced with immunoSEQ multiplex PCR; TCRdb's copy has only in-frame clones and lacks some. The table records about 300,000 clones, around 92% of them present only once. The sample comprised peripheral blood. The receptors were gathered from a young man who had recovered from COVID-19. The CDR3 runs from the conserved cysteine through the conserved F or W. D genes are given only for firm matches. Rows give clone size only sometimes, using once, few, many, or a class for an expanded clone.

-	TRBV6-5	-	TRBJ2-3	CASSSTGDTQYF	TGTGCCAGCAGTTCAACAGGGGATACGCAGTATTTT
-	TRBV7-2	-	TRBJ2-7	CASRGPPLLEQYF	TGTGCCAGCAGGGGGCCCCCGCTGCTCGAGCAGTACTTC
-	TRBV2	-	TRBJ1-1	CASYDSHLMNTEAFF	TGTGCCAGCTATGACAGCCACCTTATGAACACTGAAGCTTTCTTT
-	TRBV12-3/TRBV12-4	TRBD1	TRBJ2-1	CASRIQTGDEQFF	TGTGCCAGCAGAATCCAGACAGGGGATGAGCAGTTCTTC
-	TRBV19	-	TRBJ2-5	CASRRGSQETQYF	TGTGCCAGTAGAAGGGGGAGCCAAGAGACCCAGTACTTC
-	TRBV3-1/TRBV3-2	TRBD2	TRBJ2-3	CASSQGQSGGNTQYF	TGTGCCAGCAGCCAAGGACAATCGGGAGGAAATACGCAGTATTTT
-	TRBV7-8	-	TRBJ1-2	CASSLGTLLTSGYTF	TGTGCCAGCAGCTTAGGCACGCTTCTAACGAGTGGCTACACCTTC
-	TRBV5-1	-	TRBJ2-2	CASSLAVRQTTGELFF	TGCGCCAGCAGCTTGGCCGTCCGACAGACCACCGGGGAGCTGTTTTTT
-	TRBV27	TRBD2	TRBJ2-1	CASSFLAGGYNEQFF	TGTGCCAGCAGTTTCCTCGCGGGAGGGTACAATGAGCAGTTCTTC
-	TRBV14	TRBD2	TRBJ2-3	CASSQEASGSLTDTQYF	TGTGCCAGCAGCCAAGAAGCTAGCGGGAGTCTCACAGATACGCAGTATTTT
-	TRBV4-1	TRBD2	TRBJ2-1	CASSQDSTSEPGDEQFF	TGCGCCAGCAGCCAAGATTCCACTAGCGAGCCTGGGGATGAGCAGTTCTTC
-	TRBV4-1	TRBD1	TRBJ1-2	CASSQRQGPYGYTF	TGCGCCAGCAGCCAGCGACAGGGCCCCTATGGCTACACCTTC
-	TRBV9	-	TRBJ2-7	CASSVGSIAYEQYF	TGTGCCAGCAGCGTAGGGAGCATAGCCTACGAGCAGTACTTC
-	TRBV3-1/TRBV3-2	TRBD1	TRBJ2-2	CASSDRQGSGELFF	TGTGCCAGCAGCGACAGACAGGGTTCCGGGGAGCTGTTTTTT
-	TRBV14	-	TRBJ1-1	CASSWGHPGETEAFF	TGTGCCAGCAGCTGGGGGCACCCTGGGGAGACTGAAGCTTTCTTT
-	TRBV18	-	TRBJ1-4	CASSPPSLANEKLFF	TGTGCCAGCTCACCACCGTCCCTCGCTAATGAAAAACTGTTTTTT
-	TRBV6-1	TRBD1	TRBJ2-7	CASSQTGSPSYEQYF	TGTGCCAGCAGTCAGACAGGGTCCCCCTCCTACGAGCAGTACTTC
-	TRBV19	TRBD1	TRBJ2-7	CASSDRTGVAYEQYF	TGTGCCAGTAGTGACCGGACAGGGGTGGCCTACGAGCAGTACTTC
-	TRBV6-5	-	TRBJ1-5	CASSPNSNQPQHF	TGTGCCAGCAGCCCCAATAGCAATCAGCCCCAGCATTTT
-	TRBV27	TRBD2	TRBJ2-7	CASSLVAGAYEQYF	TGTGCCAGCAGTTTAGTAGCGGGGGCCTACGAGCAGTACTTC
-	TRBV3-1/TRBV3-2	TRBD1	TRBJ1-5	CASSLTTGEPQHF	TGTGCCAGCAGCTTGACTACAGGGGAGCCCCAGCATTTT
-	TRBV5-1	-	TRBJ2-2	CASSTGQSTNTGELFF	TGCGCCAGCAGCACCGGACAGTCCACGAACACCGGGGAGCTGTTTTTT
-	TRBV2	TRBD1	TRBJ2-1	CASSGGTGGYNEQFF	TGTGCCAGCAGTGGGGGGACAGGGGGTTACAATGAGCAGTTCTTC
-	TRBV3-1/TRBV3-2	TRBD1	TRBJ1-1	CASSPSTGGATEAFF	TGTGCCAGCAGCCCCTCAACAGGGGGCGCAACTGAAGCTTTCTTT
many	TRBV2	TRBD1	TRBJ1-2	CASSSDRSGYTF	TGTGCCAGCAGCTCGGACAGGTCTGGCTACACCTTC
-	TRBV6-5	-	TRBJ1-3	CASCSGKSGNTIYF	TGTGCCAGCTGCTCCGGGAAAAGTGGAAACACCATATATTTT
-	TRBV6-5	-	TRBJ1-2	CASGYATGYGYTF	TGTGCCAGCGGTTACGCCACGGGGTATGGCTACACCTTC
-	TRBV6-2/TRBV6-3	-	TRBJ1-2	CASSGAENYGYTF	TGTGCCAGCAGTGGGGCAGAGAACTATGGCTACACCTTC
-	TRBV2	TRBD2	TRBJ2-7	CASSEGAGGVEQYF	TGTGCCAGCAGTGAAGGGGCGGGAGGTGTCGAGCAGTACTTC
once	TRBV7-8	-	TRBJ2-3	CASSLVWGEYRTDTQYF	TGTGCCAGCAGCTTAGTATGGGGGGAGTACCGCACAGATACGCAGTATTTT
-	TRBV5-1	-	TRBJ2-2	CASSETPLGTGELFF	TGCGCCAGCAGCGAGACTCCCCTTGGGACCGGGGAGCTGTTTTTT
-	TRBV6-5	TRBD2	TRBJ2-3	CASTPRLATDTQYF	TGTGCCAGCACCCCCAGACTAGCAACAGATACGCAGTATTTT
-	TRBV9	TRBD1	TRBJ1-2	CASSWGQGGSDGYTF	TGTGCCAGCAGCTGGGGACAGGGAGGATCGGATGGCTACACCTTC
-	TRBV18	TRBD1	TRBJ1-1	CASSPWDRGRTEAFF	TGTGCCAGCTCACCATGGGACAGGGGGCGAACTGAAGCTTTCTTT
-	TRBV5-4	TRBD2	TRBJ2-7	CASSLGLAGRYEQYF	TGTGCCAGCAGCTTGGGGCTAGCGGGACGCTACGAGCAGTACTTC
-	TRBV14	-	TRBJ2-2	CASSPSVSGELFF	TGTGCCAGCAGCCCCAGTGTATCCGGGGAGCTGTTTTTT
-	TRBV7-9	-	TRBJ1-2	CASSLRQAPPGGYTF	TGTGCCAGCAGCCTCAGACAGGCCCCTCCGGGTGGCTACACCTTC
-	TRBV6-1	TRBD1	TRBJ1-1	CASSEPGGLYTEAFF	TGTGCCAGCAGTGAACCAGGGGGCCTATACACTGAAGCTTTCTTT